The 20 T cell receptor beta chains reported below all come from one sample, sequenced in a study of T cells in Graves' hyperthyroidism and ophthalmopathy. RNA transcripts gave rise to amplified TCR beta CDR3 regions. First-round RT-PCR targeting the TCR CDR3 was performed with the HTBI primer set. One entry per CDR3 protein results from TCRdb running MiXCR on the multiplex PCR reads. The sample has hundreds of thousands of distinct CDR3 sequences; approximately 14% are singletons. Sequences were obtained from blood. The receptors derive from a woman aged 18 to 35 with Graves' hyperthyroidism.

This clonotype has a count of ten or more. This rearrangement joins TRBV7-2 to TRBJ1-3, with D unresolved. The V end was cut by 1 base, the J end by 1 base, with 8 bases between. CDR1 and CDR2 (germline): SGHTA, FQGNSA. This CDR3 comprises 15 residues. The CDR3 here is CASSLDGSSGNTIYF. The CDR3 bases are TGTGCCAGCAGCTTAGACGGAAGTTCTGGAAACACCATATATTTT.

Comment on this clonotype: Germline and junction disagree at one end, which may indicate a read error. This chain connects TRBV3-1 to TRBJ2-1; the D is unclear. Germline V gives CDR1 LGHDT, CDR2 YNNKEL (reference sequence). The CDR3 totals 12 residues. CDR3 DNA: TGTGCCGGCAGCCTTACTTACAATGAGCAGTTCTTC. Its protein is CAGSLTYNEQFF.

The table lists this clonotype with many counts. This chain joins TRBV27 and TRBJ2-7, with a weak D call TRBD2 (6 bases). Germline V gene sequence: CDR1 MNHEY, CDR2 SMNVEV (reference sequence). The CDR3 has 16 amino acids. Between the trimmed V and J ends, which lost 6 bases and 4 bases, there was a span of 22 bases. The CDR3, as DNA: TGTGCCAGCAGCCACTCCCTAGCGTCTAGGGGATACGAGCAGTACTTC. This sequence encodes CASSHSLASRGYEQYF.

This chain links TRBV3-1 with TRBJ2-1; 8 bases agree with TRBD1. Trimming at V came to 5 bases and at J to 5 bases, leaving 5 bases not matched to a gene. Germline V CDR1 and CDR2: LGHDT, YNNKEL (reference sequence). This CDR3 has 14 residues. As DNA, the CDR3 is TGTGCCAGCAGCAGGACAGGGTCGAACAATGAGCAGTTCTTC. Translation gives CASSRTGSNNEQFF.

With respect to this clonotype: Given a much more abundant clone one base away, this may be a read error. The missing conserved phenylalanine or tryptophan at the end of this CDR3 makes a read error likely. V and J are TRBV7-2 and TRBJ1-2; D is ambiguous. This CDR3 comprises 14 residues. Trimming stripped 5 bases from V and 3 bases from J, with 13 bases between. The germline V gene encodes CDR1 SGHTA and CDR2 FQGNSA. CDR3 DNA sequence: TGTGCCAGCAGCCGGCCGGTCGCGCACTATGGCTACACCCTC. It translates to CASSRPVAHYGYTL.

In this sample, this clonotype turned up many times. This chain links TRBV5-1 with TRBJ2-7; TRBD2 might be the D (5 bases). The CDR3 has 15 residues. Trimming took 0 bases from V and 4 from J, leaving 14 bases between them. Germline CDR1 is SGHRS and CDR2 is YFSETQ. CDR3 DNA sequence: TGCGCCAGCAGCTTGGGGCTAGCAGCCCTGTACGAGCAGTACTTC. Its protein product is CASSLGLAALYEQYF.

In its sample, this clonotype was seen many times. The CDR3 region has the DNA TGTGCCAGCAGTGAAGGGCAGGGGGCCGACGAGCAGTACTTC. Its translation: CASSEGQGADEQYF. This chain connects TRBV2 to TRBJ2-7; 8 nucleotides line up with TRBD1. V was pared by 1 base and J by 5 bases, with 4 bases of the junction left unmatched. CDR3 length equals 14 residues. Per the germline V gene, CDR1 is SNHLY and CDR2 is FYNNEI.

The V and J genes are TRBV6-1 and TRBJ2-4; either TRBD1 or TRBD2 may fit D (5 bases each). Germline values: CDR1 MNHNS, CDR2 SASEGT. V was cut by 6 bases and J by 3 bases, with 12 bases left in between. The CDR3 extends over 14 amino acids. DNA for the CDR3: TGTGCCAGCAGACCCCAGGGAGACAAAAACATTCAGTACTTC. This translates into CASRPQGDKNIQYF.

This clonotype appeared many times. The CDR3 sequence: CASSYGGKDEQYF. For the CDR3, the DNA is TGTGCCAGCAGCTACGGGGGTAAGGACGAGCAGTACTTC. The rearrangement uses TRBV27 and TRBJ2-7; tentatively, D is TRBD2 (6 bases). CDR1 is MNHEY, CDR2 SMNVEV, per germline (reference sequence). The CDR3 is 13 residues long. V gave up 6 bases and J gave up 5 bases, with 14 bases separating them.

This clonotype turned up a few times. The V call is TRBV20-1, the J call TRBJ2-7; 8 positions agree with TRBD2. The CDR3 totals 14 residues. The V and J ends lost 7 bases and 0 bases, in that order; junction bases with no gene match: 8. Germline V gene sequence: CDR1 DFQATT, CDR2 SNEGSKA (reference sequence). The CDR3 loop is CSVLTSAISYEQYF. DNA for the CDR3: TGCAGTGTTCTGACTAGCGCGATCTCCTACGAGCAGTACTTC.

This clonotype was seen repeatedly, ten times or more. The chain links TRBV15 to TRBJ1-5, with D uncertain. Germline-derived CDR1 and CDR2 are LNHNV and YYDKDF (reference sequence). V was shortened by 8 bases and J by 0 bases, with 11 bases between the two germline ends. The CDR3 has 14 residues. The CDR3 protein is CATRGLYSNQPQHF. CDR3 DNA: TGTGCCACCCGAGGTCTATATAGCAATCAGCCCCAGCATTTT.

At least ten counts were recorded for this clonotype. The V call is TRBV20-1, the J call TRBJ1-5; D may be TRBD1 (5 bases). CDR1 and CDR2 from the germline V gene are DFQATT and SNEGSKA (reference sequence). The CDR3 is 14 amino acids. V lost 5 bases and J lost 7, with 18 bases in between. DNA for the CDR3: TGCAGTGCTCCCCGGGTTCAGGGTCGACAGCCCCAGCATTTT. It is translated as CSAPRVQGRQPQHF.

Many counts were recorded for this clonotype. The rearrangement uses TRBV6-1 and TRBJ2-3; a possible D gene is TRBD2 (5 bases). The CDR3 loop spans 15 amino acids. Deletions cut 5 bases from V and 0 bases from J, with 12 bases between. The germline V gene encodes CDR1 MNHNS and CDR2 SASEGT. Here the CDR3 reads CASSTAGGSTDTQYF. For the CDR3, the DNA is TGTGCCAGCAGTACTGCCGGCGGGAGCACAGATACGCAGTATTTT.

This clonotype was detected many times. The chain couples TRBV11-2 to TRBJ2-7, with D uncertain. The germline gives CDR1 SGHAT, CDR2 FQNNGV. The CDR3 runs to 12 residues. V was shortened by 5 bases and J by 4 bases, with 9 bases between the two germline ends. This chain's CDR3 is CASSNEAYEQYF. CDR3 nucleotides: TGTGCCAGCAGCAACGAGGCGTACGAGCAGTACTTC.

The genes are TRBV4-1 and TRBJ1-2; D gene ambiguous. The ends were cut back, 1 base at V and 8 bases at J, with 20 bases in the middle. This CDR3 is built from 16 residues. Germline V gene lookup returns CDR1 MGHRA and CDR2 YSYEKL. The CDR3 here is CASSQATQVSVRGYTF. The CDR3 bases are TGCGCCAGCAGCCAAGCCACTCAGGTGAGTGTCCGCGGCTACACCTTC.

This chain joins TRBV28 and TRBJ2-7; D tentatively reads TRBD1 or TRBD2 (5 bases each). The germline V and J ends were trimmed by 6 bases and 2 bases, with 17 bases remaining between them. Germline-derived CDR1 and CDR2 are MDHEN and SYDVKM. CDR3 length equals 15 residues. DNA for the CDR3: TGTGCCAGCAGCTCCACCGGGGCACCTCCCTACGAGCAGTACTTC. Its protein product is CASSSTGAPPYEQYF.

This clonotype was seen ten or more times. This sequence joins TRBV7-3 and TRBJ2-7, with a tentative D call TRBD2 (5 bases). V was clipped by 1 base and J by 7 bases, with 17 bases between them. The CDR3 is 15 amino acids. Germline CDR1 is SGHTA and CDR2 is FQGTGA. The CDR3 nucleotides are TGTGCCAGCAGCTTAAGCGGGTTGGGGATCGAAGAGCAGTACTTC. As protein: CASSLSGLGIEEQYF.

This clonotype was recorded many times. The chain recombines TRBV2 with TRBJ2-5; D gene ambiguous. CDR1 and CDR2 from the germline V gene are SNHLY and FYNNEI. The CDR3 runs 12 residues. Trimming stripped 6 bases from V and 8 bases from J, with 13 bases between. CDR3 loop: CASSTGLPTQYF. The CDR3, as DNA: TGTGCCAGCAGCACGGGTTTACCTACCCAGTACTTC.

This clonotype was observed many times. The chain's CDR3 is CATRDRAWNPLHF. CDR3 DNA sequence: TGTGCCACCAGGGACAGGGCCTGGAACCCCCTCCACTTT. The gene calls are TRBV2 and TRBJ1-6; 9 bases align to TRBD1. V lost 10 bases to trimming and J lost 13 bases; unmatched junction nucleotides: 11. Germline V gene lookup returns CDR1 SNHLY and CDR2 FYNNEI. This CDR3 comprises 13 residues.

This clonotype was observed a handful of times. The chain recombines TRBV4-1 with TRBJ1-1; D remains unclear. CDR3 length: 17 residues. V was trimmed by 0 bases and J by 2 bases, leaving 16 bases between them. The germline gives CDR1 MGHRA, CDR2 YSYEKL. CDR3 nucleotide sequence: TGCGCCAGCAGCCAAGACACCACATCAGATGCTAACACTGAAGCTTTCTTT. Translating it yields CASSQDTTSDANTEAFF.